This passage covers 14 T cell receptor beta chains from one sample sequenced in a study of CD8 T cells in Susac syndrome. The RNA, roughly 0.45 to 1 ug, was put through reverse transcription using random hexamers. Each CDR3 protein is one row after TCRdb ran MiXCR on the immunoSEQ multiplex PCR reads. Among 200,000 to 250,000 distinct CDR3 sequences, 95% were seen once, and the ten largest hold 0.085% to 0.095%. The source material was CD4+ T cells from PBMCs. The receptor source for this set is a human donor with multiple sclerosis.

The genes are TRBV2 and TRBJ1-6; D is unresolved. V shed 6 bases and J shed 6 bases, with 21 bases lying between them. Germline V gene data show CDR1 as SNHLY and CDR2 as FYNNEI. The CDR3 spans 17 residues. The CDR3 is CASSGPGGPGSNSPLHF. The CDR3 coding sequence is TGTGCCAGCAGCGGTCCGGGCGGGCCTGGAAGTAATTCACCCCTCCACTTT.

The chain employs TRBV20-1 and TRBJ2-3; the D call may be TRBD1 or TRBD2 (5 bases each). This CDR3 contains 13 residues. The V end lost 1 base, the J end lost 6 bases, and 11 bases lay between the germline ends. CDR1 is DFQATT, CDR2 SNEGSKA, per germline (reference sequence). CDR3 bases: TGCAGTGCTAGAGTTTCGGGGCTGGATACGCAGTATTTT. Translation: CSARVSGLDTQYF.

The rearrangement uses TRBV30 and TRBJ2-3, with 7 bases identical to TRBD1. Germline assignment: CDR1 GTSNPN and CDR2 SVGIG (reference sequence). The V and J ends lost 2 bases and 2 bases, in that order; junction bases with no gene match: 7. This CDR3 is 15 amino acids long. The CDR3 here is CAWSLQGKFTDTQYF. CDR3 bases: TGTGCCTGGAGTTTACAGGGGAAATTCACAGATACGCAGTATTTT.

The rearrangement joins TRBV2 to TRBJ2-7; no clear D gene. The CDR3 consists of 14 residues. CDR1 is SNHLY, CDR2 FYNNEI, per germline. V was trimmed by 4 bases and J by 5 bases, leaving 15 bases between them. CDR3 region: CASSADEIRDEQYF. CDR3 sequence (DNA): TGTGCCAGCAGTGCCGACGAGATAAGGGACGAGCAGTACTTC. The whole variable domain, remainder taken from reference TRBV2 and TRBJ2-7, is EPEVTQTPSHQVTQMGQEVILRCVPISNHLYFYWYRQILGQKVEFLVSFYNNEISEKSEIFDDQFSVERPDGSNFTLKIRSTKLEDSAMYFCASSADEIRDEQYFGPGTRLTVT.

The chain is built from TRBV12-3 or TRBV12-4 and TRBJ2-5; D uncertain. V lost 6 bases and J 5 bases, leaving 10 bases between the germline ends. There are 12 residues in the CDR3. CDR3 nucleotide sequence: TGTGCCAGCAGCAAGAGGCCGGAGACCCAGTACTTC. Protein product: CASSKRPETQYF.

The chain is built from TRBV30 and TRBJ2-3; D possibly uses TRBD1 or TRBD2 (6 bases each). The CDR3 has 11 amino acids. CDR1 is GTSNPN, CDR2 SVGIG, per germline (reference sequence). Trimming cost V 0 bases and J 14 bases, with 12 bases left between them. The CDR3, as DNA: TGTGCCTGGAGTGTAAGTGGGGGGCCGTATTTT. Translated, it gives CAWSVSGGPYF.

This chain joins TRBV20-1 and TRBJ2-5; 9 nucleotides line up with TRBD2. The length of the CDR3 is 13 residues. The germline V gene has CDR1 DFQATT and CDR2 SNEGSKA (reference sequence). This CDR3 reads CSPWRGGRETQYF. The DNA of the CDR3 is TGCAGCCCCTGGCGGGGGGGCCGCGAGACCCAGTACTTC.

The chain carries TRBV29-1 and TRBJ2-5; TRBD2 matches 10 bases. The CDR3 spans 16 residues. Germline CDR1 SQVTM, CDR2 ANQGSEA. J gave up 1 base and V 2 bases, and 7 bases lay outside the gene matches. This chain's CDR3 is CSVELQRGGIQETQYF. Written as DNA, the CDR3 is TGCAGCGTTGAACTCCAGCGGGGGGGGATCCAAGAGACCCAGTACTTC.

The rearrangement uses TRBV28 and TRBJ1-5; unclear D gene. Germline CDR1 and CDR2: MDHEN and SYDVKM. V lost 5 bases and J 6 bases, leaving 8 bases between the germline ends. This CDR3 contains 12 residues. The CDR3, as DNA: TGTGCCAGCAGTCCCATGGGTCAGCCCCAGCATTTT. Amino acid sequence: CASSPMGQPQHF.

The chain uses TRBV2 and TRBJ2-2; D is ambiguous. The CDR3 has 14 residues. Trimming cost V 2 bases and J 5 bases, with 9 bases left between them. CDR1 SNHLY and CDR2 FYNNEI come from the germline V gene. CDR3 coding DNA: TGTGCCAGCAGTGAACTCTTCCGGACCGGGGAGCTGTTTTTT. Its protein product is CASSELFRTGELFF.

The gene calls are TRBV27 and TRBJ2-4, with a tentative D call TRBD2 (5 bases). The CDR3 loop spans 17 amino acids. Germline loops: CDR1 MNHEY, CDR2 SMNVEV (reference sequence). With 4 bases removed from V and 3 bases from J, the gap between germline ends came to 19 bases. The CDR3 loop is CASSSTRVREGKNIQYF. The DNA of the CDR3 is TGTGCCAGCAGTTCCACTAGGGTTCGGGAAGGCAAAAACATTCAGTACTTC.

The V gene is TRBV27, the J gene TRBJ2-4; 7 bases agree with TRBD1. This CDR3 spans 13 amino acids. In germline, CDR1 is MNHEY, CDR2 SMNVEV (reference sequence). The J segment lost 5 bases and the V segment lost 3 bases, leaving 1 base of the junction unmatched. The CDR3 loop reads CASSFDRENIQYF. For the CDR3, the DNA is TGTGCCAGCAGTTTCGACAGGGAAAACATTCAGTACTTC.

V gene TRBV2 combines with J gene TRBJ2-7, with TRBD2 matching over 9 bases. In germline, CDR1 is SNHLY, CDR2 FYNNEI. The CDR3 runs 13 residues. The ends lost 4 bases at V and 3 bases at J; junction bases unmatched: 1. CDR3 loop: CASSVLAGYEQYF. The CDR3 nucleotides are TGTGCCAGCAGTGTACTAGCGGGCTACGAGCAGTACTTC.

This chain links TRBV5-4 with TRBJ1-6; D gene unclear. CDR3 length: 14 residues. Germline values: CDR1 SGHNT, CDR2 YYREEE (reference sequence). V dropped 4 bases and J dropped 3 bases, with 8 bases sitting between them. The CDR3 nucleotides are TGTGCCAGCAGCATAGCACTCTATAATTCACCCCTCCACTTT. The encoded protein is CASSIALYNSPLHF.